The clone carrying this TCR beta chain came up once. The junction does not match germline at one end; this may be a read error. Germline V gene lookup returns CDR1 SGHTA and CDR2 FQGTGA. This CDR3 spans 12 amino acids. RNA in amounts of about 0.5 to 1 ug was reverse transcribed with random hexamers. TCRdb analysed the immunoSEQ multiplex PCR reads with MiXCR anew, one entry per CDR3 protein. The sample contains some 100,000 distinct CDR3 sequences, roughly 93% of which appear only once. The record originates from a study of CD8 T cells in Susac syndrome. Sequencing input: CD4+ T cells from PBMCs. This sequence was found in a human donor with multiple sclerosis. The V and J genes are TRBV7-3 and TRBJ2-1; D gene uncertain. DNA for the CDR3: TGTGCCAGCTGCTTTTCGGACAATGAGCAGTTCTTC. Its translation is CASCFSDNEQFF.